Listed below are T cell receptor beta chains from one sample, sequenced in a study of shared clonotypes between healthy human individuals. Measured with immunoSEQ multiplex PCR; TCRdb has only the in-frame clones, and not every one. The data show approximately 2,000,000 clones, 85% to 95% seen once. The sample consisted of naive CD8+ T cells from PBMCs. The receptor source for this set is a man younger than 35 in good health. Some clones in this sample may be carry-over from other donors' samples. Each CDR3 is given with its conserved first and last residue. Fields, in order: D gene, J gene, V gene, clone size, CDR3 length, CDR3 DNA, CDR3 protein. D genes are given only for firm matches. Part of the rows lack a size; the others show once, few, many or a class for expanded clones.

D: -
J: TRBJ1-1
V: TRBV20-1
size: -
length: 11
DNA: TGCAGTGCTCTAACCACCCCCGAAGCTTTCTTT
CDR3: CSALTTPEAFF

D: -
J: TRBJ2-1
V: TRBV9
size: -
length: 14
DNA: TGTGCCAGCAGCGTAGGGGCTGCAGACTATGAGCAGTTCTTC
CDR3: CASSVGAADYEQFF

D: TRBD1
J: TRBJ2-1
V: TRBV5-6
size: -
length: 14
DNA: TGTGCCAGCAGCCCGGGACAGGACTACAATGAGCAGTTCTTC
CDR3: CASSPGQDYNEQFF

D: TRBD1
J: TRBJ2-1
V: TRBV5-1
size: -
length: 13
DNA: TGCGCCAGCAGGGGACAGGGTATCGATGAGCAGTTCTTC
CDR3: CASRGQGIDEQFF

D: -
J: TRBJ1-1
V: TRBV18
size: -
length: 11
DNA: TGTGCCAGCTCACGGACAACAGAAGCTTTCTTT
CDR3: CASSRTTEAFF

D: TRBD2
J: TRBJ2-7
V: TRBV4-3
size: -
length: 17
DNA: TGCGCCAGCAGCCAAGGCCTTCTAGCGGGAGTGATAGACGAGCAGTACTTC
CDR3: CASSQGLLAGVIDEQYF

D: -
J: TRBJ2-2
V: TRBV9
size: -
length: 12
DNA: TGTGCCAGCAGCCCCCAGCCCGGGGAGCTGTTTTTT
CDR3: CASSPQPGELFF

D: TRBD1
J: TRBJ1-2
V: TRBV13
size: once
length: 15
DNA: TGTGCCAGCAGAGAGGTGGCAGGGGGCGACTATGGCTACACCTTC
CDR3: CASREVAGGDYGYTF

D: -
J: TRBJ2-1
V: TRBV28
size: -
length: 11
DNA: TGTGCCAGCAGTTTAGTTGCTGAGCAGTTCTTC
CDR3: CASSLVAEQFF

D: TRBD2
J: TRBJ2-7
V: TRBV11-2
size: -
length: 17
DNA: TGTGCCAGCAGCTTAAAGTCGGGACTAGCGGGAGTAGGGGAGCAGTACTTC
CDR3: CASSLKSGLAGVGEQYF